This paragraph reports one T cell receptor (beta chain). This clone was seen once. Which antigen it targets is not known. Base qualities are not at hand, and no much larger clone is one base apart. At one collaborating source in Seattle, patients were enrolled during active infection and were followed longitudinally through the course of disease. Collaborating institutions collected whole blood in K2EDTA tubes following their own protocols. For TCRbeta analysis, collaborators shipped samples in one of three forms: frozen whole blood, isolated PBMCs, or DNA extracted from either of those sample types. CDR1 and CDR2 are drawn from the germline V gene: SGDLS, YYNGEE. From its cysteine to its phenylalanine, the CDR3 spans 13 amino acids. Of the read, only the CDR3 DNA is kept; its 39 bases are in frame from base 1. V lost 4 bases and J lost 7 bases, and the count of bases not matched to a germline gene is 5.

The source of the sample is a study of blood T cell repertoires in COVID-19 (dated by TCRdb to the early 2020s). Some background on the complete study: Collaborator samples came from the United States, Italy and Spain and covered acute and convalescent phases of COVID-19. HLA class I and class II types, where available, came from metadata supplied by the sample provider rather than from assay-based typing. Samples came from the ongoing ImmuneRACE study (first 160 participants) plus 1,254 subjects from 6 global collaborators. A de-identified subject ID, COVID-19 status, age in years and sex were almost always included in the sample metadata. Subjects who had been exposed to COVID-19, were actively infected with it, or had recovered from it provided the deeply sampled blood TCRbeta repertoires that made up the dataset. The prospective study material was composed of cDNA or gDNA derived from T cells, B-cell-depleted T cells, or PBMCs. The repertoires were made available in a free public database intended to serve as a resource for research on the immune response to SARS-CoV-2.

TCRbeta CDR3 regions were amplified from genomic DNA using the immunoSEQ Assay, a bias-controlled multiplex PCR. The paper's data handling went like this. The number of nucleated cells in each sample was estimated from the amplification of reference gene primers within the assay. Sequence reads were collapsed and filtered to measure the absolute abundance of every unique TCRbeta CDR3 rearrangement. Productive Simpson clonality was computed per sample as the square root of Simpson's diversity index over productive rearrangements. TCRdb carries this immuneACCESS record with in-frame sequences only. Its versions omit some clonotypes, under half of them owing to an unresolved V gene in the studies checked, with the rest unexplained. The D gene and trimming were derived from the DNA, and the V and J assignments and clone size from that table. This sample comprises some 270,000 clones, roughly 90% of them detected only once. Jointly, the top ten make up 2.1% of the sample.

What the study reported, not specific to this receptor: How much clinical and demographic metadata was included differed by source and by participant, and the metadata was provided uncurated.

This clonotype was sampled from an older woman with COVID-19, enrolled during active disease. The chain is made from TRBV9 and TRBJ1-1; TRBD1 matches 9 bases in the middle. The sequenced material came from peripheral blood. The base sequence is TGTGCCAGCAGCCTGCGGACAGGGGATGAAGCTTTCTTT. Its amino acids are CASSLRTGDEAFF. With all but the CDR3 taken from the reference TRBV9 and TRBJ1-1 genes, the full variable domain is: DSGVTQTPKHLITATGQRVTLRCSPRSGDLSVYWYQQSLDQGLQFLIQYYNGEERAKGNILERFSAQQFPDLHSELNLSSLELGDSALYFCASSLRTGDEAFFGQGTRLTVV.